Listed below are T cell receptor beta chains from one sample, sequenced in a study of shared T cell receptors in the human thymus. Data came from immunoSEQ multiplex PCR; TCRdb stores just in-frame clones and leaves some out. This table has some 400,000 clones, 95% appearing once. Specimen: thymocytes. Receptor source: a human donor. The conserved cysteine and the conserved F or W are not part of the CDR3 here. Clone size appears in some rows only: once, few, many, or a class for an expanded clone.

clone size: .
V gene: TRBV7-2
J gene: TRBJ2-7
CDR3 protein: ASSSRMANNGYEQY

clone size: .
V gene: TRBV15
J gene: TRBJ2-2
CDR3 protein: ATSRTPWQGQLTGELF

clone size: .
V gene: TRBV7-9
J gene: TRBJ2-1
CDR3 protein: ASSLRLAEGNEQF

clone size: .
V gene: TRBV5-1
J gene: TRBJ2-3
CDR3 protein: ASRREREGDTQY

clone size: .
V gene: TRBV7-2
J gene: TRBJ1-2
CDR3 protein: ASSLDLGGDGYT

clone size: .
V gene: TRBV10-3
J gene: TRBJ1-2
CDR3 protein: AIGYRTGDGYT

clone size: once
V gene: TRBV14
J gene: TRBJ2-7
CDR3 protein: ASSQERGRFLIYEQY

clone size: .
V gene: TRBV15
J gene: TRBJ1-3
CDR3 protein: ATSRDDGSSGNTIY

clone size: .
V gene: TRBV7-9
J gene: TRBJ1-5
CDR3 protein: ASAPGGLWWTQH

clone size: .
V gene: TRBV27
J gene: TRBJ2-2
CDR3 protein: ASRGSGELF

clone size: .
V gene: TRBV6-1
J gene: TRBJ2-5
CDR3 protein: ASSVQGAKEETQY

clone size: .
V gene: TRBV27
J gene: TRBJ1-1
CDR3 protein: ASSLQGMNTEAF

clone size: .
V gene: TRBV4-1
J gene: TRBJ2-1
CDR3 protein: ASSQAPLGRAVNEQF

clone size: .
V gene: TRBV11-2
J gene: TRBJ2-7
CDR3 protein: ASSARGLAGGRSYEQY

clone size: .
V gene: TRBV5-6
J gene: TRBJ1-3
CDR3 protein: ASSLRNRAYSGNTIY

clone size: .
V gene: TRBV2
J gene: TRBJ1-4
CDR3 protein: ASSRTGATNEKLF

clone size: .
V gene: TRBV6-1
J gene: TRBJ1-5
CDR3 protein: ASSGTGNSNQPQH

clone size: .
V gene: TRBV21-1
J gene: TRBJ2-7
CDR3 protein: ASSPRLAGGTDEQY

clone size: .
V gene: TRBV14
J gene: TRBJ2-1
CDR3 protein: ASSQDSSVWRDSSYNEQF

clone size: .
V gene: TRBV11-2
J gene: TRBJ1-2
CDR3 protein: ASSRDIDYGYT

clone size: .
V gene: TRBV7-8
J gene: TRBJ2-1
CDR3 protein: ASSLALREGQF

clone size: .
V gene: TRBV18
J gene: TRBJ1-4
CDR3 protein: ASSPRQGYDEKLF

clone size: .
V gene: TRBV11-2
J gene: TRBJ2-5
CDR3 protein: ASSLAPETQY

clone size: .
V gene: TRBV28
J gene: TRBJ2-4
CDR3 protein: ASSNGLAGAKNIQY

clone size: .
V gene: TRBV27
J gene: TRBJ2-2
CDR3 protein: ALSGNTGELF

clone size: once
V gene: TRBV28
J gene: TRBJ2-3
CDR3 protein: ASTFLAGSDTQY

clone size: .
V gene: TRBV2
J gene: TRBJ2-2
CDR3 protein: ASREPGQGSSGELF

clone size: .
V gene: TRBV5-1
J gene: TRBJ2-2
CDR3 protein: ASSLVAGGPGDTGELF

clone size: .
V gene: TRBV29-1
J gene: TRBJ2-7
CDR3 protein: SVEAGDRATGEQY

clone size: .
V gene: TRBV7-9
J gene: TRBJ1-2
CDR3 protein: ASSLRGRNLPNYGYT

clone size: .
V gene: TRBV27
J gene: TRBJ2-7
CDR3 protein: ASSSLDRGLSWDYEQY

clone size: .
V gene: TRBV10-3
J gene: TRBJ2-7
CDR3 protein: AISEPHDVGSYEQY

clone size: .
V gene: TRBV25-1
J gene: TRBJ1-6
CDR3 protein: ASSDGSPLH

clone size: once
V gene: TRBV19
J gene: TRBJ2-7
CDR3 protein: ASSIGMPPHLYEQY

clone size: .
V gene: TRBV6-4
J gene: TRBJ2-6
CDR3 protein: ASSDSYSGGSGANVLT

clone size: .
V gene: TRBV5-1
J gene: TRBJ2-5
CDR3 protein: ASSPGIIKETQY

clone size: .
V gene: TRBV5-4
J gene: TRBJ2-2
CDR3 protein: ASGGTGELF

clone size: .
V gene: TRBV5-4
J gene: TRBJ2-7
CDR3 protein: ASSLGLAGAFQAYEQY

clone size: .
V gene: TRBV15
J gene: TRBJ2-3
CDR3 protein: ATSRVRVAEFTDTQY

clone size: once
V gene: TRBV28
J gene: TRBJ2-7
CDR3 protein: ASSCLNGGSYEQY

clone size: .
V gene: TRBV23-1
J gene: TRBJ1-5
CDR3 protein: ASSHRVQPQH

clone size: .
V gene: TRBV19
J gene: TRBJ1-1
CDR3 protein: ASSIRPGAEVMNTEAF

clone size: .
V gene: TRBV28
J gene: TRBJ2-4
CDR3 protein: ATGPRSAKNIQY

clone size: .
V gene: TRBV30
J gene: TRBJ2-2
CDR3 protein: AWGTGSDTGELF

clone size: .
V gene: TRBV23-1
J gene: TRBJ1-6
CDR3 protein: ASSPARGQNSPLH

clone size: .
V gene: TRBV29-1
J gene: TRBJ2-2
CDR3 protein: SVDKRTSDNTGELF

clone size: .
V gene: TRBV11-2
J gene: TRBJ2-7
CDR3 protein: ASSTRQGSLSYEQY

clone size: .
V gene: TRBV28
J gene: TRBJ1-3
CDR3 protein: ASSLFSGRVGNTIY

clone size: .
V gene: TRBV10-3
J gene: TRBJ2-2
CDR3 protein: AVLPGLAGETSGELF

clone size: .
V gene: TRBV5-5
J gene: TRBJ2-4
CDR3 protein: ASSYQQGARAKNIQY

clone size: once
V gene: TRBV28
J gene: TRBJ2-5
CDR3 protein: ASSPGDQETQY